The clone carrying this TCR beta chain was counted ten times or more. The sample is drawn from a study of neurological immune-mediated disorders. As for the study in general: Relapsing-remitting disease affected some 31, and secondary progressive 3, of 34 multiple sclerosis patients.

Synthesis of cDNA was performed by 5'RACE using 10-nucleotide random UMIs. From 15-18 subjects, each sequencing run yielded over 160 million TCR-beta sequences. Using its own MiXCR run on the 5' RACE reads, TCRdb lists one record per CDR3 protein. The sample records 25,000 to 35,000 distinct CDR3 sequences, over 1.2% being singletons. V gave up 5 bases and J gave up 4 bases; unmatched junction bases: 5. Germline V gene lookup returns CDR1 DFQATT and CDR2 SNEGSKA (reference sequence). This CDR3 has 13 amino acids. V usage is TRBV20-1 and J usage is TRBJ2-3, with 8 positions matching TRBD1. This clonotype originated in a woman aged 25 to 39 with multiple sclerosis. Sequencing used PBMCs. Written as DNA, the CDR3 is TGCAGTGCTTCTACAGGGGGGTCAGATACGCAGTATTTT. Translated: CSASTGGSDTQYF.